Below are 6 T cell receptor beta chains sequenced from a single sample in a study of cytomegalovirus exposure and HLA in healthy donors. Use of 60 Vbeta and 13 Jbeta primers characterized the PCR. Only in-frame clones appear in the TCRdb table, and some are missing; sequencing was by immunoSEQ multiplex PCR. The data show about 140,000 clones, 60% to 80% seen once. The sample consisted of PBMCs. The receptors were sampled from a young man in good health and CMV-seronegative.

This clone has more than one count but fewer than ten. The CDR3 is CASSSRTGIDNEQFF. The CDR3 coding sequence is TGTGCCAGCAGCTCCCGGACGGGAATCGACAATGAGCAGTTCTTC. This chain connects TRBV6-5 to TRBJ2-1, with D perhaps matching TRBD2 (5 bases). This CDR3 comprises 15 residues. The germline V gene encodes CDR1 MNHEY and CDR2 SVGAGI. Trimming removed 6 bases from V and 5 bases from J, with 17 bases in between.

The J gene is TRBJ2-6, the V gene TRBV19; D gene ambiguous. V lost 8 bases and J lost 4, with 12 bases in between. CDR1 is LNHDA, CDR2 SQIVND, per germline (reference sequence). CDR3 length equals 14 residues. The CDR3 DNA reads TGTGCCAGTGGTTCCATAGCAGGGGCCAACGTCCTGACTTTC. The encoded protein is CASGSIAGANVLTF.

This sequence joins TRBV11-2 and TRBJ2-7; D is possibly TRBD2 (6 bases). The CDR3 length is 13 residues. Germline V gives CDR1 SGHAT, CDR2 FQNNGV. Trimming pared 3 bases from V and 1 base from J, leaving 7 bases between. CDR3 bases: TGTGCCAGCAGCTTGGGGGGTTCCTACGAGCAGTACTTC. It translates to CASSLGGSYEQYF. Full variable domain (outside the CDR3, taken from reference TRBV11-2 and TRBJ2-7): EAGVAQSPRYKIIEKRQSVAFWCNPISGHATLYWYQQILGQGPKLLIQFQNNGVVDDSQLPKDRFSAERLKGVDSTLKIQPAKLEDSAVYLCASSLGGSYEQYFGPGTRLTVT.

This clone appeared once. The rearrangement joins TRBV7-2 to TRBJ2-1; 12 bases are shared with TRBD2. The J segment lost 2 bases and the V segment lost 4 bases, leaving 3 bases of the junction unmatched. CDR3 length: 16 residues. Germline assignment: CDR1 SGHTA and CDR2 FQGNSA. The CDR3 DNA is TGTGCCAGCAGCTCACCTAGCGGGAGGGCCTACAATGAGCAGTTCTTC. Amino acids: CASSSPSGRAYNEQFF.

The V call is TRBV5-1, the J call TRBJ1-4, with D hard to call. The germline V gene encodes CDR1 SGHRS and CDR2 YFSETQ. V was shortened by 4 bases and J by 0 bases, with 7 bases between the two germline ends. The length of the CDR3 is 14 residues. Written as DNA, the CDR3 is TGCGCCAGCAGCGGGAGTTCAACTAATGAAAAACTGTTTTTT. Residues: CASSGSSTNEKLFF. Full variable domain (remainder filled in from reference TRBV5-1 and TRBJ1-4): KAGVTQTPRYLIKTRGQQVTLSCSPISGHRSVSWYQQTPGQGLQFLFEYFSETQRNKGNFPGRFSGRQFSNSRSEMNVSTLELGDSALYLCASSGSSTNEKLFFGSGTQLSVL.

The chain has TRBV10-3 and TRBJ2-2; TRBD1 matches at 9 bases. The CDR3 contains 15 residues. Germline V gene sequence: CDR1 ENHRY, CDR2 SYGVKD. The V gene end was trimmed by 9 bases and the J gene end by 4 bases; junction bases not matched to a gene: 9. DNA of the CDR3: TGTGCCATGAGAGGGGGACAGGGATCCACCGGGGAGCTGTTTTTT. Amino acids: CAMRGGQGSTGELFF.